The present entry profiles one T cell receptor beta chain with its context. This entry is derived from a study of blood T cell repertoires in COVID-19. Turning to the study itself: Acute and convalescent COVID-19 specimens originated in the United States, Italy and Spain. T cells, B-cell-depleted T cells, or PBMCs supplied cDNA or gDNA.

CDR1 and CDR2 (germline): MNHEY, SMNVEV (reference sequence). The CDR3 is made up of 15 amino acids. The V end lost 3 bases, the J end lost 4 bases, and 15 bases lay between the germline ends. Original handling: Amplified reference gene primers provided the basis for estimating nucleated cell counts. Libraries were prepared by immunoSEQ multiplex PCR; TCRdb keeps only in-frame clonotypes and omits some of them. D and trimming were read from the DNA, whereas the V and J calls and clone size are those reported in that table. Among about 100,000 clones listed, approximately 90% were seen once. Sample: peripheral blood. The rearrangement joins TRBV27 to TRBJ1-1; D uncertain. The TCR sequence derives from a man aged 50-59 years with active or convalescent COVID-19. CDR3 residues: CASSFQSGSGTEAFF. In DNA form, the CDR3 reads TGTGCCAGCAGTTTCCAATCCGGGTCGGGCACTGAAGCTTTCTTT.